The clone carrying this T cell receptor (beta chain) has a handful of counts. Its antigen is not identified. The sample comes from a study of radiotherapy plus CTLA-4 blockade in lung cancer. Method: immunoSEQ multiplex PCR; TCRdb's copy keeps in-frame clones and lacks some. The sample holds approximately 81,000 clones, 60% to 85% seen once. Trimming took 5 bases from V and 14 from J, leaving 16 bases between them. Germline CDR1 reads SGHTA; CDR2 reads FQGTGA. The CDR3 has 12 amino acids. Study conclusions and caveats: Radiotherapy plus ipilimumab was followed by expansion in blood of tumor-derived TCR clones.

This receptor was obtained from a human donor with non-small cell lung cancer who had a partial response to radiotherapy plus ipilimumab. Some clones in this sample may be carry-over from other donors' samples. The V gene is TRBV7-3, the J gene TRBJ2-1, with unresolved D. Here the sequenced sample was peripheral blood, taken from a patient treated with radiotherapy plus ipilimumab. The DNA for the CDR3 is TGTGCCAGCAGCCCCCGTTACGAGGAAAAGTTCTTC. Protein sequence: CASSPRYEEKFF.